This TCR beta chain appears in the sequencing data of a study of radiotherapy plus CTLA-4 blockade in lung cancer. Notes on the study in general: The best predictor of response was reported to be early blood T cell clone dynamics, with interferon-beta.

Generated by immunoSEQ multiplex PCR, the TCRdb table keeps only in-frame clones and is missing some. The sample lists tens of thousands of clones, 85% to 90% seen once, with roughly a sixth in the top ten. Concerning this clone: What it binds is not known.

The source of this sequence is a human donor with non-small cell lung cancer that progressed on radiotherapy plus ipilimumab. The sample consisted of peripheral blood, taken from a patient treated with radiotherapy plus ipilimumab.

The CDR3 region is CASSATTGFETQYF. CDR3 coding DNA: TGTGCCAGCAGCGCAACGACAGGGTTTGAGACCCAGTACTTC. This chain joins TRBV5-6 and TRBJ2-5; 7 bases are shared with TRBD1. Looked up from germline, CDR1 is SGHDT and CDR2 is YYEEEE. The V and J ends lost 4 bases and 5 bases, in that order; junction bases with no gene match: 8. The CDR3 totals 14 residues.